This is a list of T cell receptor beta chains from one sample in a study of Ad26.COV2.S vaccination and SARS-CoV-2 variants. Libraries were prepared by immunoSEQ multiplex PCR; TCRdb keeps only in-frame clonotypes and omits some of them. Of 200,000 to 300,000 clones in the sample, roughly nine tenths were seen once. The sample here was peripheral blood, taken in a trial of Ad26.COV2.S vaccine versus placebo. These TCRs come from a person between 18 and 60 years old who received the Ad26.COV2.S COVID-19 vaccine or a placebo. The CDR3 runs from the conserved cysteine through the conserved F or W. The D gene is left open where the match is weak.

V: TRBV4-3
J: TRBJ2-2
D: -
DNA: TGCGCCAGCAGCCAAGGTCCTGGGAAGGGCACCGGGGAGCTGTTTTTT
CDR3: CASSQGPGKGTGELFF

V: TRBV3-1/TRBV3-2
J: TRBJ2-4
D: -
DNA: TGTGCCAGCAGCCAAGATTTGTCGGCGGGATGGCGGTACTTC
CDR3: CASSQDLSAGWRYF

V: TRBV20-1
J: TRBJ1-1
D: -
DNA: TGCAGTGCGCGACAGAACACTGAAGCTTTCTTT
CDR3: CSARQNTEAFF

V: TRBV11-3
J: TRBJ1-2
D: TRBD1
DNA: TGTGCCAGCAGCTACCCACATAGACAGGGCCATGGCTACACCTTC
CDR3: CASSYPHRQGHGYTF

V: TRBV11-2
J: TRBJ2-1
D: -
DNA: TGTGCCAGCAGCCCCCCTTTCTACAATGAGCAGTTCTTC
CDR3: CASSPPFYNEQFF

V: TRBV30
J: TRBJ2-2
D: -
DNA: TGTGCCTGGAGTGCCACTAGTAACACCGGGGAGCTGTTTTTT
CDR3: CAWSATSNTGELFF

V: TRBV7-9
J: TRBJ2-1
D: TRBD2
DNA: TGTGCCAGCAGAAGGAGGACTAGCGGTTCTGAGGAGCAGTTCTTC
CDR3: CASRRRTSGSEEQFF

V: TRBV12-3/TRBV12-4
J: TRBJ2-7
D: -
DNA: TGTGCCTGCCGTAGGGCAGGAGCCTACGAGCAGTACTTC
CDR3: CACRRAGAYEQYF

V: TRBV30
J: TRBJ2-5
D: -
DNA: TGTGCCTGGAGTACTGGAGGAGAGACCCAGTACTTC
CDR3: CAWSTGGETQYF

V: TRBV29-1
J: TRBJ1-2
D: -
DNA: TGCAGCGTCATCCCCGACATCGCTAACTATGGCTACACCTTC
CDR3: CSVIPDIANYGYTF